This T cell receptor (beta chain) was recovered during a study of cytomegalovirus exposure and HLA in healthy donors. Study-level results: In a later analysis, across HLA loci, associated TCR counts were highest for DRB1, lowest for HLA-C. Most subjects had HLA-A and HLA-B alleles reportedly predicted accurately by TCR beta sequences.

This clone appeared once. Its target is unknown. The PCR contained 60 Vbeta and 13 Jbeta primers. Using immunoSEQ multiplex PCR, the repertoire was profiled, and TCRdb retains in-frame clones only, with some absent. This table holds fewer than 200,000 clones, around three quarters found once. This cohort consisted of healthy bone marrow donors. Material: PBMCs. The TCR comes from a man aged 30 to 45 in good health and CMV-seropositive.

As DNA, the CDR3 is TGTGCCTGGAACGTGCCGGGGTTCTCCTACGAGCAGTACTTC. Translating it yields CAWNVPGFSYEQYF. The J gene is TRBJ2-7, the V gene TRBV30, with D maybe TRBD2 (5 bases). The CDR3 is 14 amino acids. Trimming removed 4 bases from V and 0 bases from J, with 13 bases in between. CDR1 and CDR2 from the germline V gene are GTSNPN and SVGIG (reference sequence).